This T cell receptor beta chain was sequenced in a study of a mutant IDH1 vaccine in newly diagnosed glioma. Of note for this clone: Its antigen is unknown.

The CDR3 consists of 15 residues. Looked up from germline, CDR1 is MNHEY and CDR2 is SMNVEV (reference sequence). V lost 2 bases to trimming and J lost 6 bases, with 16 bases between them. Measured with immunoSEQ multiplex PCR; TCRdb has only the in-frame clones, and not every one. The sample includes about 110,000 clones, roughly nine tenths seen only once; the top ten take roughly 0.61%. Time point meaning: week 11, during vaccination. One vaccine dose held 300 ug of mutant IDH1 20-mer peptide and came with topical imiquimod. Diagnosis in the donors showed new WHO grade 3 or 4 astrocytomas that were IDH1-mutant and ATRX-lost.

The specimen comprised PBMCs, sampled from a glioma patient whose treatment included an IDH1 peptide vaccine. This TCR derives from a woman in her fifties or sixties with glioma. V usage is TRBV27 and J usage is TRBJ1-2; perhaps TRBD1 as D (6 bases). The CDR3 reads CASSLIGGAYDGYTF. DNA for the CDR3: TGTGCCAGCAGTTTAATTGGGGGGGCGTACGATGGCTACACCTTC.